What follows are 12 T cell receptor beta chains derived from one specimen sequenced in a study of blood T cell repertoires in COVID-19. TCRdb keeps only in-frame clones here, not all; method: immunoSEQ multiplex PCR. This table holds hundreds of thousands of clones, roughly 92% found once. Material for sequencing was peripheral blood. Receptor source: a man aged 55 to 70 with COVID-19, enrolled during active disease.

The chain has TRBV7-9 and TRBJ1-2; D remains ambiguous. Germline-derived CDR1 and CDR2 are SEHNR and FQNEAQ (reference sequence). The V end was cut by 0 bases, the J end by 4 bases, with 6 bases between. The CDR3 loop spans 13 amino acids. The CDR3 DNA sequence: TGTGCCAGCAGCTTAGCAACGAGCTATGGCTACACCTTC. Encoded protein: CASSLATSYGYTF.

The CDR3 region is CATGSGSGITGELFF. The CDR3 nucleotides are TGTGCCACCGGTAGCGGGAGTGGTATCACCGGGGAGCTGTTTTTT. The chain employs TRBV2 and TRBJ2-2; TRBD2 matches at 9 bases. The CDR3 consists of 15 residues. Trimming at V came to 10 bases and at J to 4 bases, leaving 10 bases not matched to a gene. Germline CDR1 SNHLY, CDR2 FYNNEI. Drawing the rest from reference TRBV2 and TRBJ2-2, the complete variable domain is EPEVTQTPSHQVTQMGQEVILRCVPISNHLYFYWYRQILGQKVEFLVSFYNNEISEKSEIFDDQFSVERPDGSNFTLKIRSTKLEDSAMYFCATGSGSGITGELFFGEGSRLTVL.

The CDR3 here is CASSPVAGTSGIHEQYF. In nucleotides, the CDR3 is TGTGCCAGCAGCCCCGTCGCCGGGACTAGCGGAATACACGAGCAGTACTTC. This sequence joins TRBV4-2 and TRBJ2-7, with 11 positions matching TRBD2. Germline CDR1 is LGHNA and CDR2 is YNFKEQ. This CDR3 contains 17 residues. V gave up 4 bases and J gave up 5 bases; unmatched junction bases: 13.

The chain is built from TRBV2 and TRBJ2-7; 9 bases map to TRBD1. Losses at the gene ends were 3 bases for V and 1 base for J; bases not matched to a gene: 4. Germline CDR1 and CDR2: SNHLY and FYNNEI. The CDR3 consists of 15 residues. CDR3: CASSDPGQGSYEQYF. The DNA for the CDR3 is TGTGCCAGCAGTGATCCGGGACAGGGATCCTACGAGCAGTACTTC.

The J gene is TRBJ1-2, the V gene TRBV18; 9 nucleotides agree with TRBD1. The germline CDR1 and CDR2 sequences are KGHSH and LQKENI. The J segment lost 4 bases and the V segment lost 4 bases, leaving 10 bases of the junction unmatched. CDR3 length: 16 residues. CDR3 protein: CASSLGTGKATYGYTF. The CDR3, as DNA: TGTGCCAGCTCACTTGGGACAGGGAAGGCCACCTATGGCTACACCTTC.

The chain couples TRBV10-3 to TRBJ2-7, with TRBD1 identical over 7 bases. The CDR3 runs to 13 residues. Germline CDR1 reads ENHRY; CDR2 reads SYGVKD. V was clipped by 5 bases and J by 5 bases; unmatched bases: 6. The CDR3 loop reads CAISPRGQDEQYF. CDR3 bases: TGTGCCATCAGTCCGAGGGGGCAGGACGAGCAGTACTTC.

This clone came up once. This chain joins TRBV19 and TRBJ2-1, with 8 positions matching TRBD2. CDR1 is LNHDA and CDR2 is SQIVND in the germline V gene (reference sequence). The V gene end was trimmed by 1 base and the J gene end by 7 bases; junction bases not matched to a gene: 9. The CDR3 consists of 16 residues. In nucleotides, the CDR3 is TGTGCCAGTAGTATAGCTGGGACTAGAAGGGTGAATGAGCAGTTCTTC. Protein sequence: CASSIAGTRRVNEQFF. Filled out from reference TRBV19 and TRBJ2-1, the complete variable domain reads DGGITQSPKYLFRKEGQNVTLSCEQNLNHDAMYWYRQDPGQGLRLIYYSQIVNDFQKGDIAEGYSVSREKKESFPLTVTSAQKNPTAFYLCASSIAGTRRVNEQFFGPGTRLTVL.

The V gene is TRBV30, the J gene TRBJ1-6; D not resolved. Trimming stripped 0 bases from V and 9 bases from J, with 15 bases between. The germline gives CDR1 GTSNPN, CDR2 SVGIG (reference sequence). The CDR3 is 15 amino acids. Here the CDR3 DNA reads TGTGCCTGGAGTGTAGGAATCGGCCGGGGTTCACCCCTCCACTTT. It is translated as CAWSVGIGRGSPLHF.

The chain employs TRBV7-2 and TRBJ1-2, with 7 bases identical to TRBD1. V trimming: 5 bases; J trimming: 7 bases; junction bases outside the gene matches: 10. The CDR3 covers 14 residues. Germline lookup yields CDR1 SGHTA and CDR2 FQGNSA. This CDR3 is CASSKGQAPSGYTF. CDR3 coding DNA: TGTGCCAGCAGCAAAGGACAGGCCCCCTCTGGCTACACCTTC.

J is TRBJ2-1 and V is TRBV7-2; D is perhaps TRBD2 (5 bases). This CDR3 contains 14 residues. The germline V gene encodes CDR1 SGHTA and CDR2 FQGNSA. The germline V and J ends were trimmed by 4 bases and 8 bases, with 15 bases remaining between them. CDR3 nucleotides: TGTGCCAGCAGCTCAGACCGGGCCGGGGATGAGCAGTTCTTC. Its translation is CASSSDRAGDEQFF.

This sequence joins TRBV29-1 and TRBJ2-1, with 9 bases aligning to TRBD1. With V trimmed by 2 bases and J by 4 bases, 6 bases remained unmatched. This CDR3 is built from 15 residues. Germline V CDR1 and CDR2: SQVTM, ANQGSEA. As DNA, the CDR3 is TGCAGCGTTGAAAAATCGGGACAGGGATACAATGAGCAGTTCTTC. Translated: CSVEKSGQGYNEQFF.

This clone was seen just once. The chain is built from TRBV11-3 and TRBJ2-2, with 7 positions matching TRBD1. Trimming cost V 5 bases and J 0 bases; bases outside gene matches: 18. This CDR3 spans 20 amino acids. Germline CDR1 is SGHNT and CDR2 is YENEEA. CDR3 residues: CASSPGGQGRPDTNTGELFF. The CDR3 bases are TGTGCCAGCAGCCCAGGGGGACAAGGACGCCCAGATACGAACACCGGGGAGCTGTTTTTT. Supplemented by reference TRBV11-3 and TRBJ2-2, the full variable domain reads EAGVVQSPRYKIIEKKQPVAFWCNPISGHNTLYWYLQNLGQGPELLIRYENEEAVDDSQLPKDRFSAERLKGVDSTLKIQPAELGDSAVYLCASSPGGQGRPDTNTGELFFGEGSRLTVL.